Presented here are 19 T cell receptor beta chains from one specimen sequenced in a study of human T cells and chemical hapten exposure. TCRdb independently ran MiXCR on the RACE reads; one entry per CDR3 protein. This table holds some 96,000 distinct CDR3 sequences, roughly a quarter found once. Time point meaning: patch test 3, about 24 weeks after DPC sensitization. Treatment noted: therapeutic diphenylcyclopropenone sensitization with weekly scalp DPC. Here the sequenced sample was whole blood, taken in connection with sensitization to the hapten diphenylcyclopropenone (DPC). These receptors all come from a man in his forties with alopecia areata. Some clones in this sample may be carry-over from other donors' samples.

This chain connects TRBV5-6 to TRBJ2-1, with 7 bases lining up with TRBD1. This CDR3 comprises 11 residues. CDR1 and CDR2 (germline): SGHDT, YYEEEE. J was trimmed by 10 bases and V by 4 bases; bases with no gene match: 2. In nucleotides, the CDR3 is TGTGCCAGCAGCACGGACAGGGAGCAGTTCTTC. It yields the protein CASSTDREQFF. The variable domain in full, with the rest retrieved from reference TRBV5-6 and TRBJ2-1, is DAGVTQSPTHLIKTRGQQVTLRCSPKSGHDTVSWYQQALGQGPQFIFQYYEEEERQRGNFPDRFSGHQFPNYSSELNVNALLLGDSALYLCASSTDREQFFGPGTRLTVL.

This chain links TRBV20-1 with TRBJ2-2; TRBD1 matches 10 bases. Looked up from germline, CDR1 is DFQATT and CDR2 is SNEGSKA (reference sequence). The J segment lost 3 bases and the V segment lost 0 bases, leaving 4 bases of the junction unmatched. The CDR3 runs to 16 residues. CDR3 sequence reads: CSARDPGQGDTGELFF. The CDR3 nucleotides read TGCAGTGCTAGAGATCCTGGACAGGGGGACACCGGGGAGCTGTTTTTT.

This clonotype was seen more than once but under ten times. The gene calls are TRBV5-1 and TRBJ2-5; D is perhaps TRBD2 (5 bases). The germline CDR1 and CDR2 sequences are SGHRS and YFSETQ. The CDR3 loop spans 15 amino acids. Between the trimmed V and J ends, which lost 4 bases and 0 bases, there was a span of 13 bases. The CDR3 coding sequence is TGCGCCAGCAGCACGGACTGGAGATACCAAGAGACCCAGTACTTC. It translates to CASSTDWRYQETQYF.

V usage is TRBV18 and J usage is TRBJ2-2, with TRBD2 matching over 9 bases. Trimming at V came to 3 bases and at J to 1 base, leaving 3 bases not matched to a gene. Germline V CDR1 and CDR2: KGHSH, LQKENI. The CDR3 runs 16 residues. CDR3 nucleotide sequence: TGTGCCAGCTCACCCATAGCGGGAGTGAACACCGGGGAGCTGTTTTTT. The encoded protein is CASSPIAGVNTGELFF.

This clonotype occurred a few times. The genes are TRBV29-1 and TRBJ1-2, with D possibly being TRBD1 (6 bases). The CDR3 consists of 20 residues. V was pared by 3 bases and J by 3 bases, with 32 bases between. The germline gives CDR1 SQVTM, CDR2 ANQGSEA. The CDR3 coding sequence is TGCAGCGTTGAGTCTCCGGGTCGAAGGGCCCCCGGACAGTTTCACTATGGCTACACCTTC. Protein: CSVESPGRRAPGQFHYGYTF.

This clonotype was seen a few times. The chain joins TRBV12-3 or TRBV12-4 to TRBJ2-5; TRBD2 aligns across 8 bases. The J segment lost 2 bases and the V segment lost 2 bases, leaving 4 bases of the junction unmatched. This CDR3 has 15 amino acids. The CDR3 DNA reads as TGTGCCAGCAGTTTACTGACTAGCGCGCAAGAGACCCAGTACTTC. The encoded protein is CASSLLTSAQETQYF.

This clonotype was counted between two and nine times. V usage is TRBV7-3 and J usage is TRBJ1-2; tentatively, D is TRBD1 (6 bases). CDR3 size: 14 residues. Deletions cut 5 bases from V and 6 bases from J, with 16 bases between. Per germline, CDR1 SGHTA and CDR2 FQGTGA. CDR3 in DNA: TGTGCCAGCAGCCAGCAAGGGGGGGGAAATGGCTACACCTTC. Translation gives CASSQQGGGNGYTF. Full variable domain (rest looked up from reference TRBV7-3 and TRBJ1-2): GAGVSQTPSNKVTEKGKYVELRCDPISGHTALYWYRQSLGQGPEFLIYFQGTGAADDSGLPNDRFFAVRPEGSVSTLKIQRTERGDSAVYLCASSQQGGGNGYTFGSGTRLTVV.

The gene calls are TRBV2 and TRBJ1-4, with 7 bases fitting TRBD1. The V and J ends lost 7 bases and 5 bases, in that order; junction bases with no gene match: 10. Germline V CDR1 and CDR2: SNHLY, FYNNEI. The CDR3 is 15 amino acids. The CDR3 loop is CASTRGGQLNEKLFF. The CDR3 coding sequence is TGTGCCAGCACCCGAGGGGGACAGCTGAATGAAAAACTGTTTTTT.

The genes are TRBV20-1 and TRBJ2-7, with D possibly matching TRBD2 (6 bases). The germline gives CDR1 DFQATT, CDR2 SNEGSKA (reference sequence). There are 15 residues in the CDR3. Trimming cost V 0 bases and J 6 bases, with 18 bases left between them. CDR3 nucleotides: TGCAGTGCTAGAGATGAGCCAGCGGCGGGACTCGAGCAGTACTTC. This sequence encodes CSARDEPAAGLEQYF.

The chain couples TRBV5-5 to TRBJ1-1, with D unresolved. Trimming removed 5 bases at V and 2 bases at J, with 13 bases between. Germline V CDR1 and CDR2: SGHKS, YYEKEE (reference sequence). This CDR3 is built from 14 residues. The chain's CDR3 is CASSPIQTNTEAFF. The DNA of the CDR3 is TGTGCCAGCAGTCCCATCCAGACAAACACTGAAGCTTTCTTT.

The chain uses TRBV6-5 and TRBJ1-4; D ambiguous. Per the germline V gene, CDR1 is MNHEY and CDR2 is SVGAGI. V lost 8 bases to trimming and J lost 0 bases, with 10 bases between them. This CDR3 is built from 14 residues. The CDR3 DNA is TGTGCCAGCGCAGTTTCGGCAACTAATGAAAAACTGTTTTTT. Its protein product is CASAVSATNEKLFF.

The chain carries TRBV20-1 and TRBJ1-1, with D hard to call. The CDR3 runs to 13 residues. V lost 4 bases and J lost 1, with 10 bases in between. Germline V gene lookup returns CDR1 DFQATT and CDR2 SNEGSKA (reference sequence). CDR3 bases: TGCAGTGCTATCTCGACGGCGAACACTGAAGCTTTCTTT. Translating gives CSAISTANTEAFF.

The genes are TRBV11-2 and TRBJ2-7, with TRBD2 matching 13 bases. The CDR3 has 16 amino acids. Germline assignment: CDR1 SGHAT and CDR2 FQNNGV. V was clipped by 5 bases and J by 4 bases; unmatched bases: 8. The CDR3 DNA reads as TGTGCCAGCAGCCCGGGACTAGCGGGAAAGCATTACGAGCAGTACTTC. Translating gives CASSPGLAGKHYEQYF.

V gene TRBV29-1 combines with J gene TRBJ2-5, with D perhaps TRBD2 (5 bases). Trimming left V 6 bases short and J 3 bases short, with 5 bases between. The CDR3 spans 10 residues. Germline V gene lookup returns CDR1 SQVTM and CDR2 ANQGSEA. The CDR3 DNA sequence: TGCAGCGTCGGGGAAGAGACCCAGTACTTC. Its protein product is CSVGEETQYF.

The chain couples TRBV7-9 to TRBJ2-7; no reliable D call. Per the germline V gene, CDR1 is SEHNR and CDR2 is FQNEAQ (reference sequence). CDR3 length: 16 amino acids. V lost 4 bases, J lost 5 bases, and 21 bases lay in between. As DNA, the CDR3 is TGTGCCAGCAGCTCCCCGTTCGCTCAGCCCACGGACGAGCAGTACTTC. The encoded protein is CASSSPFAQPTDEQYF.

The sample holds a few counts of this clonotype. The chain combines TRBV4-2 with TRBJ1-2; no firm D call. Germline values: CDR1 LGHNA, CDR2 YNFKEQ. The CDR3 totals 15 residues. The germline V and J ends were trimmed by 0 bases and 0 bases, with 8 bases remaining between them. CDR3 sequence: CASSQDNRPNYGYTF. DNA of the CDR3: TGTGCCAGCAGCCAAGACAACAGACCTAACTATGGCTACACCTTC.

This clonotype was counted only a few times. This rearrangement joins TRBV4-1 to TRBJ2-5; TRBD2 aligns across 10 bases. Losses at the gene ends were 0 bases for V and 0 bases for J; bases not matched to a gene: 19. The CDR3 loop spans 22 amino acids. Germline V CDR1 and CDR2: MGHRA, YSYEKL. The CDR3 protein is CASSQDTPSEREGSWYQETQYF. The CDR3 DNA reads as TGCGCCAGCAGCCAAGATACCCCTTCGGAGCGGGAGGGCTCCTGGTACCAAGAGACCCAGTACTTC.

Only a few counts were recorded for this clonotype. V gene TRBV11-2 combines with J gene TRBJ2-3, with 10 bases that match TRBD2. After removal of 6 bases from V and 5 bases from J, the junction contained 8 bases not matched to a gene. This CDR3 is 15 amino acids long. Germline CDR1 reads SGHAT; CDR2 reads FQNNGV. The CDR3 region is CASRAPRLAGDTQYF. CDR3 coding DNA: TGTGCCAGCAGGGCCCCCCGACTAGCGGGAGATACGCAGTATTTT.

The chain recombines TRBV7-9 with TRBJ2-7, with 7 bases fitting TRBD2. Trimming removed 5 bases from V and 2 bases from J; junction bases left unmatched: 12. The CDR3 runs 16 residues. Looked up from germline, CDR1 is SEHNR and CDR2 is FQNEAQ (reference sequence). CDR3 residues: CASSLTAGTTTYEQYF. Written as DNA, the CDR3 is TGTGCCAGCAGCCTGACCGCCGGGACTACCACCTACGAGCAGTACTTC.